Shown below are 25 T cell receptor beta chains from a single sample sequenced in a study of blood T cell repertoires in COVID-19. Profiled with immunoSEQ multiplex PCR; TCRdb holds only in-frame clones, not every one. The sample holds 130,000 to 150,000 clones, about 83% seen once. Specimen: PBMCs or T cells enriched from blood (not recorded which). These receptors were obtained from a woman in her forties or fifties who had been exposed to COVID-19.

This chain joins TRBV27 and TRBJ2-2, with D maybe TRBD2 (6 bases). This CDR3 is built from 13 residues. From germline, CDR1 is MNHEY and CDR2 SMNVEV (reference sequence). Between the trimmed V and J ends, which lost 7 bases and 8 bases, there was a span of 14 bases. The CDR3 sequence is CASKYGSMGELFF. In nucleotides, the CDR3 is TGTGCCAGCAAGTACGGGAGTATGGGGGAGCTGTTTTTT.

This chain joins TRBV5-1 and TRBJ2-3; TRBD2 aligns across 12 bases. Germline V CDR1 and CDR2: SGHRS, YFSETQ. V dropped 7 bases and J dropped 1; count of bases not matched to a gene: 4. This CDR3 comprises 15 residues. CDR3 in DNA: TGCGCCAGCGCTAGGACTAGCGGGGGCACAGATACGCAGTATTTT. The encoded protein is CASARTSGGTDTQYF.

The chain uses TRBV6-5 and TRBJ1-2; TRBD1 matches at 9 bases. Germline-derived CDR1 and CDR2 are MNHEY and SVGAGI. This CDR3 comprises 15 residues. V lost 6 bases, J lost 5 bases, and 10 bases stayed unmatched. The CDR3 DNA sequence: TGTGCCAGCAGATTTCTCGGGACAGGGAGGTATGGCTACACCTTC. This encodes CASRFLGTGRYGYTF.

The rearrangement joins TRBV9 to TRBJ2-2, with 8 bases lining up with TRBD2. V was clipped by 4 bases and J by 8 bases; unmatched bases: 13. This CDR3 is 16 amino acids long. CDR1 is SGDLS, CDR2 YYNGEE, per germline. The CDR3 protein is CASSTVTGGPVGELFF. The DNA for the CDR3 is TGTGCCAGCAGCACAGTAACGGGGGGGCCGGTAGGGGAGCTGTTTTTT. Full variable domain (rest looked up from reference TRBV9 and TRBJ2-2): DSGVTQTPKHLITATGQRVTLRCSPRSGDLSVYWYQQSLDQGLQFLIQYYNGEERAKGNILERFSAQQFPDLHSELNLSSLELGDSALYFCASSTVTGGPVGELFFGEGSRLTVL.

The chain is built from TRBV6-6 and TRBJ2-7, with TRBD1 matching over 8 bases. V shed 5 bases, J shed 7 bases, and the junction held 4 bases outside the gene matches. Germline V gives CDR1 MNHNY, CDR2 SVGAGI (reference sequence). This CDR3 comprises 12 residues. The CDR3 DNA is TGTGCCAGCAGTCAGACAGGGGAGGAGCAGTACTTC. Translated, it gives CASSQTGEEQYF.

The rearrangement links TRBV2 to TRBJ2-1; 13 nucleotides align to TRBD2. This CDR3 region has 17 residues. Trimming removed 6 bases from V and 3 bases from J; junction bases left unmatched: 8. Germline loops: CDR1 SNHLY, CDR2 FYNNEI. CDR3 sequence: CASRAGLAGPYYNEQFF. The CDR3 region has the DNA TGTGCCAGCAGAGCGGGACTAGCGGGGCCCTACTACAATGAGCAGTTCTTC.

The rearrangement joins TRBV20-1 to TRBJ2-2, with 9 bases matching TRBD2. The germline V gene encodes CDR1 DFQATT and CDR2 SNEGSKA (reference sequence). The CDR3 is 13 residues long. V lost 3 bases and J lost 5; bases outside the gene matches: 1. The CDR3 region has the DNA TGCAGTGCTAGTGGACTAGCGACCGGGGAGCTGTTTTTT. It codes for CSASGLATGELFF.

The chain links TRBV2 to TRBJ2-3; 10 bases line up with TRBD2. Trimming at V came to 6 bases and at J to 4 bases, leaving 1 base not matched to a gene. Germline CDR1 reads SNHLY; CDR2 reads FYNNEI. This CDR3 has 13 residues. Here the CDR3 reads CASRSGGADTQYF. CDR3 bases: TGTGCCAGCAGAAGCGGGGGGGCAGATACGCAGTATTTT.

The genes are TRBV29-1 and TRBJ1-1; 11 bases are a match to TRBD1. This CDR3 contains 11 residues. J gave up 6 bases and V 6 bases, and 0 bases lay outside the gene matches. Germline V CDR1 and CDR2: SQVTM, ANQGSEA. The CDR3 protein is CSVGQGAEAFF. The CDR3 DNA sequence: TGCAGCGTGGGACAGGGGGCTGAAGCTTTCTTT.

The genes are TRBV6-6 and TRBJ1-1; 9 positions match TRBD1. The trim removed 6 bases at V and 3 bases at J, leaving 2 bases unmatched. This CDR3 comprises 13 residues. Germline CDR1 MNHNY, CDR2 SVGAGI (reference sequence). CDR3 sequence: CASRGQGYTEAFF. For the CDR3, the DNA is TGTGCCAGCAGGGGACAGGGCTACACTGAAGCTTTCTTT.

The sample holds one count of this clone. The V call is TRBV29-1, the J call TRBJ2-3, with a weak D call TRBD2 (5 bases). The CDR3 is made up of 13 amino acids. Trimming removed 7 bases at V and 5 bases at J, with 16 bases between. The germline CDR1 and CDR2 sequences are SQVTM and ANQGSEA. The CDR3 region has the DNA TGCAGCGCCCCTCGGGAAGGTGGAGATACGCAGTATTTT. Translation gives CSAPREGGDTQYF.

This chain uses TRBV12-5 with TRBJ1-5; D gene uncertain. The V end lost 4 bases, the J end lost 2 bases, and 15 bases lay between the germline ends. This CDR3 spans 16 amino acids. Germline CDR1 LGHNT, CDR2 FRNRAP. In nucleotides, the CDR3 is TGTGCTAGTGGTTCCCCAGGCGCAGCAGGCAATCAGCCCCAGCATTTT. Residues: CASGSPGAAGNQPQHF.

The chain employs TRBV3-1 (or the pseudogene TRBV3-2) and TRBJ2-2; maybe TRBD1 (6 bases). The V end lost 4 bases, the J end lost 5 bases, and 11 bases lay between the germline ends. Germline-derived CDR1 and CDR2 are LGHDT and YNNKEL (reference sequence). This CDR3 is built from 14 residues. The DNA for the CDR3 is TGTGCCAGCAGCCTGGGGGCTTGGACCGGGGAGCTGTTTTTT. This sequence encodes CASSLGAWTGELFF.

In this sample, this clone is medium-sized. The genes are TRBV6-4 and TRBJ2-6; tentatively, D is TRBD1 (6 bases). CDR1 and CDR2 from the germline V gene are MRHNA and SNTAGT. The CDR3 contains 16 residues. V lost 4 bases to trimming and J lost 0 bases, with 10 bases between them. CDR3 coding DNA: TGTGCCAGCAGTGCTTCGACAGGCTCTGGGGCCAACGTCCTGACTTTC. Amino acids: CASSASTGSGANVLTF.

V gene TRBV2 combines with J gene TRBJ1-1; D remains ambiguous. V was trimmed by 3 bases and J by 10 bases, leaving 18 bases between them. The CDR3 spans 14 residues. The germline gives CDR1 SNHLY, CDR2 FYNNEI. CDR3: CASSERGVTLSAFF. CDR3 nucleotide sequence: TGTGCCAGCAGTGAGAGAGGCGTCACTCTGTCAGCTTTCTTT.

This clone was seen only once. V usage is TRBV27 and J usage is TRBJ1-2; TRBD1 agrees at 10 bases. V lost 8 bases to trimming and J lost 4 bases; unmatched junction nucleotides: 7. Germline assignment: CDR1 MNHEY and CDR2 SMNVEV (reference sequence). The CDR3 has 14 amino acids. CDR3 amino acids: CASGTGTGVYGYTF. CDR3 sequence (DNA): TGTGCCAGCGGAACCGGGACAGGGGTCTATGGCTACACCTTC.

This rearrangement joins TRBV5-1 to TRBJ2-1; 9 bases match TRBD2. The CDR3 extends over 16 amino acids. CDR1 is SGHRS and CDR2 is YFSETQ in the germline V gene. V lost 0 bases to trimming and J lost 7 bases; unmatched junction nucleotides: 8. CDR3 amino acids: CASSLVGLARENEQFF. CDR3 in DNA: TGCGCCAGCAGCTTGGTGGGACTAGCAAGGGAGAATGAGCAGTTCTTC.

The chain has TRBV21-1 and TRBJ2-1; TRBD2 is the table's D call and was not checked against the DNA. TRBV21-1 is listed as a pseudogene. This CDR3 is 14 amino acids long. The CDR3 DNA reads TGTGCCACCGATAAGACTAGCGGGATTCATGAGCAGTTCTTC. This codes for CATDKTSGIHEQFF.

The chain's CDR3 is CASSPGQGATSYGYTF. The CDR3 DNA sequence: TGTGCCAGCAGCCCGGGACAGGGTGCTACTAGCTATGGCTACACCTTC. The chain couples TRBV3-1 (or the pseudogene TRBV3-2) to TRBJ1-2, with 9 bases lining up with TRBD1. Germline values: CDR1 LGHDT, CDR2 YNNKEL (reference sequence). After removal of 4 bases from V and 4 bases from J, the junction contained 10 bases not matched to a gene. The CDR3 runs to 16 residues.

The chain uses TRBV7-2 and TRBJ2-3; perhaps TRBD2 as D (5 bases). Germline assignment: CDR1 SGHTA and CDR2 FQGNSA. This CDR3 comprises 14 residues. The ends were cut back, 5 bases at V and 1 base at J, with 10 bases in the middle. This CDR3 is CASSPRGGTDTQYF. The DNA for the CDR3 is TGTGCCAGCAGCCCTCGGGGAGGCACAGATACGCAGTATTTT.

This CDR3 is CASSPSSRAIKNIQYF. Written as DNA, the CDR3 is TGTGCCAGCAGTCCGTCCTCGCGGGCGATCAAAAACATTCAGTACTTC. The chain has TRBV28 and TRBJ2-4; D is possibly TRBD2 (5 bases). The CDR3 loop spans 16 amino acids. V lost 5 bases and J 3 bases, leaving 17 bases between the germline ends. Germline V lookup: CDR1 MDHEN, CDR2 SYDVKM.

This chain uses TRBV29-1 with TRBJ2-3; D may be TRBD1 (6 bases). There are 13 residues in the CDR3. Germline CDR1 SQVTM, CDR2 ANQGSEA. Deletions cut 6 bases from V and 3 bases from J, with 13 bases between. The DNA of the CDR3 is TGCAGCGTGGGGACAAGGGGTACAGATACGCAGTATTTT. Its translation is CSVGTRGTDTQYF.

The chain has TRBV7-6 and TRBJ1-4; the D is unclear. Trimming removed 1 base from V and 7 bases from J, with 16 bases in between. This CDR3 spans 16 amino acids. Germline V gene data show CDR1 as SGHVS and CDR2 as FNYEAQ. The chain's CDR3 is CASSLDYTQRSEKLFF. The CDR3 coding sequence is TGTGCCAGCAGCTTAGACTACACCCAGCGTAGTGAAAAACTGTTTTTT.

The genes are TRBV6-6 and TRBJ1-2, with 7 nucleotides matching TRBD1. Germline V gene lookup returns CDR1 MNHNY and CDR2 SVGAGI (reference sequence). The ends lost 2 bases at V and 1 base at J; junction bases unmatched: 4. CDR3 size: 15 residues. CDR3 sequence: CASSYPGQRNYGYTF. The CDR3 bases are TGTGCCAGCAGTTACCCGGGACAGCGTAACTATGGCTACACCTTC.

The chain recombines TRBV27 with TRBJ2-1; 10 nucleotides align to TRBD2. Germline CDR1 MNHEY, CDR2 SMNVEV (reference sequence). Trimming cost V 5 bases and J 7 bases; bases outside gene matches: 11. This CDR3 has 16 amino acids. The CDR3: CASSPRLAGGKNEQFF. CDR3 nucleotides: TGTGCCAGCAGTCCTCGATTAGCGGGGGGAAAAAATGAGCAGTTCTTC.